This T cell receptor beta chain is drawn from a study of blood T cell repertoires in COVID-19. The CDR3 totals 15 residues. Germline lookup yields CDR1 SGHNT and CDR2 YYREEE (reference sequence). Trimming removed 2 bases from V and 6 bases from J; junction bases left unmatched: 6. TCRdb keeps only in-frame clones here, not all; method: immunoSEQ multiplex PCR. In the table there are roughly 170,000 clones, 60% to 85% of which are singletons. Sequencing used peripheral blood. V usage is TRBV5-4 and J usage is TRBJ2-7, with 12 nucleotides matching TRBD2. The receptor comes from an older woman with COVID-19, enrolled during active disease. The CDR3, as DNA: TGTGCCAGCAGCTTACGGACTAGCGGGAACGGCGAGCAGTACTTC. Encoded protein: CASSLRTSGNGEQYF.